This is a list of T cell receptor beta chains from one sample in a study of human T cells and chemical hapten exposure. TCRdb recomputed calls from the 5' RACE reads with MiXCR, one row per CDR3 protein. The sample lists 130,000 or so distinct CDR3 sequences, roughly 4% occurring once. The receptor set was obtained from a female donor in good health. The CDR3 runs from the conserved cysteine through the conserved F or W. A D gene is named only where the DNA matches it firmly. A row's size may be missing; if present it is once, few, many or a size class.

TRBJ1-1	.	TRBV3-1	many	TGTGCCAGCAGCCAAGCGTCGGGTAGTCTCACTGAAGCTTTCTTT	CASSQASGSLTEAFF
TRBJ1-4	.	TRBV7-9	.	TGTGCCAGCAGCTTGACCAGGGACCGGGGTGAGGGCAGTGAAAAACTGTTTTTT	CASSLTRDRGEGSEKLFF
TRBJ2-4	.	TRBV2	.	TGTGCCACCTCCAAACAGGGCCCGGAAAACATTCAGTACTTC	CATSKQGPENIQYF
TRBJ1-2	.	TRBV3-1	many	TGTGCCAGCAGCCAAGACTGGGGTCGGGATGGCTACACCTTC	CASSQDWGRDGYTF
TRBJ1-1	TRBD1	TRBV20-1	few	TGCAGTGCTAGTAGACTCGACAGGGGCACTGAAGCTTTCTTT	CSASRLDRGTEAFF
TRBJ2-4	TRBD1	TRBV6-1	many	TGTGCCAGCAGTGTGGGGGGACAGGGGGGCATTCAGTACTTC	CASSVGGQGGIQYF
TRBJ1-2	TRBD1	TRBV6-2/TRBV6-3	.	TGTGCCAGCAGTAGACACAGGGGGCAGGACTATGGCTACACCTTC	CASSRHRGQDYGYTF
TRBJ2-3	.	TRBV5-1	few	TGCGCCAGCAGCCGGGACACCTCGGCAGATACGCAGTATTTT	CASSRDTSADTQYF
TRBJ1-1	TRBD1	TRBV30	many	TGTGCCTGGAGTGCGACAGGGGAGGCTTTCTTT	CAWSATGEAFF
TRBJ2-2	TRBD2	TRBV20-1	few	TGCAGTGCTAGAGGGACTAGCGGGGGAACAAACACCGGGGAGCTGTTTTTT	CSARGTSGGTNTGELFF
TRBJ1-4	TRBD1	TRBV29-1	.	TGCAGCGTTCGAGGGGACAGGGACGACGAAAAACTGTTTTTT	CSVRGDRDDEKLFF
TRBJ2-7	TRBD2	TRBV4-2	many	TGTGCCAGCAGTCGAGGGTCAAGCGGGGGGGCCTTCGAGCAGTACTTC	CASSRGSSGGAFEQYF
TRBJ2-7	.	TRBV6-1	many	TGTGCCAGCCGTGTCTGGGAGGATGTATACGAGCAGTACTTC	CASRVWEDVYEQYF
TRBJ1-2	.	TRBV7-8	many	TGTGCCAGCAGCTTAGGTCAGGTTTCGGACTATGGCTACACCTTC	CASSLGQVSDYGYTF
TRBJ1-2	.	TRBV20-1	many	TGCAGTGCTAGTAGTGGGCCTGGCTACACCTTC	CSASSGPGYTF
TRBJ1-2	.	TRBV28	many	TGTGCCAGCAGTTTAGAGGGGAAAGGCTACACCTTC	CASSLEGKGYTF
TRBJ2-1	.	TRBV18	many	TGTGCCAGCTCACCATCGACAGGTTACAATGAGCAGTTCTTC	CASSPSTGYNEQFF
TRBJ2-1	TRBD2	TRBV12-3/TRBV12-4	.	TGTGCCAGCAGTTTCGGGGGGGGGACTAGCGGTAGTGAGCAGTTCTTC	CASSFGGGTSGSEQFF
TRBJ1-1	.	TRBV9	many	TGTGCCAGCAGCGTCCAACAGGGAACGGCCACTGAAGCTTTCTTT	CASSVQQGTATEAFF
TRBJ2-1	.	TRBV7-7	many	TGTGCCAGCAGCCCGACGGCCCGGGGTCATGAGCAGTTCTTC	CASSPTARGHEQFF
TRBJ1-1	.	TRBV6-2/TRBV6-3	many	TGTGCCAGCAGTTATTGGGTCACTGAAGCTTTCTTT	CASSYWVTEAFF
TRBJ1-1	.	TRBV7-6	many	TGTGCCAGCGGAGGTGGCAATAACGAAGAAGCTTTCTTT	CASGGGNNEEAFF
TRBJ2-7	.	TRBV2	few	TGTGCCAGCAGCAGTTCTCCGACGGACAGCAGCTCCTACGAGCAGTACTTC	CASSSSPTDSSSYEQYF
TRBJ1-6	.	TRBV3-1	many	TGTGCCAGCAGCCCTACGTGGGGGGATTCACCCCTCCACTTT	CASSPTWGDSPLHF
TRBJ2-4	.	TRBV3-1	many	TGTGCCAGCAGCCACATGGACACGAGAAAAAACATTCAGTACTTC	CASSHMDTRKNIQYF
TRBJ1-4	.	TRBV9	many	TGTGCCAGCAGCGTAGGGGTGGCCCGGGGTGAAAAACTGTTTTTT	CASSVGVARGEKLFF
TRBJ2-7	.	TRBV5-1	few	TGCGCCAGCAGCTCCCAGGGGGGGGGGCCCTACGAGCAGTACTTC	CASSSQGGGPYEQYF
TRBJ2-1	TRBD2	TRBV7-2	few	TGTGCCAGCAGCTCTAGACTAGCGGGGGTGGAGCAGTTCTTC	CASSSRLAGVEQFF
TRBJ2-1	TRBD2	TRBV19	many	TGTGCCAGTAGTATAGCGGGCAGCGGGGGGGGTTACAATGAGCAGTTCTTC	CASSIAGSGGGYNEQFF
TRBJ2-1	TRBD1	TRBV6-2/TRBV6-3	many	TGTGCCAGCAGTTACGACAGGGCATCTACGGATGAGCAGTTCTTC	CASSYDRASTDEQFF
TRBJ2-5	TRBD2	TRBV28	many	TGTGCCAGCAGTCCAAGACTAGCGGGGGTCCAAGAGACCCAGTACTTC	CASSPRLAGVQETQYF
TRBJ2-3	.	TRBV9	many	TGTGCCAGCAGCGCCAACGAGCGGGCAGGGGTCGCGGGGGCTTGGGATACGCAGTATTTT	CASSANERAGVAGAWDTQYF
TRBJ1-5	.	TRBV18	many	TGTGCCAGCTCACCTGACAGCAATCAGCCCCAGCATTTT	CASSPDSNQPQHF
TRBJ1-1	.	TRBV7-2	.	TGTGCCAGCAGCCGGCCCCCGGGCACTGAAGCTTTCTTT	CASSRPPGTEAFF
TRBJ1-1	.	TRBV2	many	TGTGCCAGCAGTGAAGCGGGATATTCTGAAGCTTTCTTT	CASSEAGYSEAFF